This T cell receptor (beta chain) is drawn from a study of blood T cell repertoires in COVID-19. Study-level information: The United States, Italy and Spain provided the acute and convalescent COVID-19 samples. The analysed material was cDNA or gDNA that came from T cells, B-cell-depleted T cells, or PBMCs.

Under the authors' procedure: It was from reference gene primer amplification that nucleated cell counts were estimated. Data came from immunoSEQ multiplex PCR; TCRdb stores just in-frame clones and leaves some out. Clone size and the V and J calls come from that table; the DNA yielded D and trimming. The data show under 250,000 clones, with approximately 82% seen just once and roughly 2% held by the top ten. Trimming shortened V by 2 bases and J by 10 bases, and 19 bases separated the two germline ends. Looked up from germline, CDR1 is MGHDK and CDR2 is SYGVNS. This CDR3 is built from 15 residues. The TCR was taken from a man between 25 and 39 years old who had recovered from COVID-19. The chain is built from TRBV25-1 and TRBJ2-3, with a possible D match to TRBD2 (6 bases). The sequencing input was peripheral blood. This chain's CDR3 is CASSETGTRPQAQYF. The CDR3 DNA reads as TGTGCCAGCAGTGAAACCGGGACTCGTCCCCAGGCGCAGTATTTT.